Reported below is one T cell receptor beta chain. The antigen is unknown. These data come from a study of chemoradiotherapy in HPV16-positive cancers. Study in general: Functional T-cell assays on a couple of HPV16-positive patients' cells defined candidate HPV-specific clones and common TCR motifs.

Study results and limitations: Only a couple of HPV16-positive patients supplied the functional HPV-specificity definition. Non-HPV-specific T cells did not expand in tumors during treatment, whereas candidate HPV-specific clones and E7-related motifs did.

Repeated repertoire sampling spanned the course of chemoradiotherapy. Sequencing was performed with immunoSEQ multiplex PCR; in TCRdb, only in-frame clones are kept and a portion is missing. The repertoire holds roughly 21,000 clones, with around 88% as singletons. The ends were cut back, 6 bases at V and 4 bases at J, with 7 bases in the middle. This CDR3 region has 12 residues. CDR1 and CDR2 (germline): SGHKS, YYEKEE (reference sequence). The chain joins TRBV5-5 to TRBJ1-4; D not resolved. The TCR was taken from a human donor with HPV-associated anogenital cancer. Specimen: blood, collected from a patient who underwent chemoradiotherapy. The CDR3 DNA reads TGTGCCAGCACCGGGTATAATGAAAAACTGTTTTTT. Its translation: CASTGYNEKLFF.